These 26 T cell receptor beta chains were all obtained from the same sample, sequenced in a study of siplizumab effects on memory and regulatory T cells (dated by TCRdb to between 2018 and 2021). Receptor amplification or capture employed the immunoSEQ multiplex PCR assay. In TCRdb, the immuneACCESS table is reduced to in-frame sequences with V and J assigned. These tables do not hold every clone; where another copy was compared, an unresolved V gene accounts for under half, and the others remain unexplained. The sample has about 82,000 clones on record, 87% of them singletons. The ten top clones hold under 2% of the sample. Sequenced material: Tregs sorted from blood. These receptors all stem from a human donor in good health.

The chain has TRBV29-1 and TRBJ1-5; D might be TRBD1 (6 bases). V lost 4 bases, J lost 6 bases, and 10 bases lay in between. CDR1 SQVTM and CDR2 ANQGSEA come from the germline V gene. The CDR3 contains 12 residues. In nucleotides, the CDR3 is TGCAGCGTTGGAGAAGGGGGTCAGCCCCAGCATTTT. This translates into CSVGEGGQPQHF. The whole variable domain, remainder taken from reference TRBV29-1 and TRBJ1-5, is SAVISQKPSRDICQRGTSLTIQCQVDSQVTMMFWYRQQPGQSLTLIATANQGSEATYESGFVIDKFPISRPNLTFSTLTVSNMSPEDSSIYLCSVGEGGQPQHFGDGTRLSIL.

This chain connects TRBV6-6 to TRBJ1-5; D gene unclear. CDR1 is MNHNY and CDR2 is SVGAGI in the germline V gene (reference sequence). CDR3 length: 14 residues. Trimming stripped 7 bases from V and 3 bases from J, with 13 bases between. The chain's CDR3 is CASNTGNFNQPQHF. CDR3 nucleotide sequence: TGTGCCAGCAATACGGGAAATTTCAATCAGCCCCAGCATTTT.

The chain links TRBV19 to TRBJ1-2, with 8 bases fitting TRBD1. Germline CDR1 reads LNHDA; CDR2 reads SQIVND (reference sequence). CDR3 length equals 15 residues. With 4 bases clipped from V and 5 bases from J, the junction kept 9 bases outside the gene matches. The DNA of the CDR3 is TGTGCCAGTAGTACACAATCCGGGACAGGATATGGCTACACCTTC. Its translation: CASSTQSGTGYGYTF.

The chain couples TRBV1 to TRBJ2-7. TRBV1 is a documented pseudogene. This CDR3 comprises 14 residues. The CDR3 bases are TGCACCAGCTGCACTCGGCCTAAATTATTCGAGCAGTACTTC. Its protein is CTSCTRPKLFEQYF.

This clone was counted a few times. This sequence joins TRBV16 and TRBJ2-1; 9 bases agree with TRBD1. The ends lost 3 bases at V and 0 bases at J; junction bases unmatched: 3. The CDR3 runs to 16 residues. Germline CDR1 and CDR2: KGHSY and FQNENV. The CDR3 loop reads CASSHRTGDSYNEQFF. CDR3 nucleotides: TGTGCCAGCAGCCATCGGACAGGGGACTCCTACAATGAGCAGTTCTTC.

The chain links TRBV5-1 to TRBJ1-4; D remains unclear. Germline loops: CDR1 SGHRS, CDR2 YFSETQ. The CDR3 extends over 14 amino acids. V lost 2 bases and J 5 bases, leaving 10 bases between the germline ends. The CDR3 DNA follows: TGCGCCAGCAGCTTCGGTCAGCAAAATGAAAAACTGTTTTTT. Protein sequence: CASSFGQQNEKLFF.

The genes are TRBV6-5 and TRBJ2-7; TRBD1 agrees at 10 bases. The ends lost 2 bases at V and 3 bases at J; junction bases unmatched: 4. CDR1 and CDR2 (germline): MNHEY, SVGAGI. The CDR3 loop spans 15 amino acids. CDR3 region: CASSYRDRGLYEQYF. DNA for the CDR3: TGTGCCAGCAGTTACCGGGACAGGGGTCTCTACGAGCAGTACTTC.

This chain connects TRBV5-4 to TRBJ2-3, with no clear D. V dropped 2 bases and J dropped 2 bases, with 3 bases sitting between them. CDR3 size: 12 residues. Looked up from germline, CDR1 is SGHNT and CDR2 is YYREEE (reference sequence). The CDR3 nucleotides read TGTGCCAGCAGCTTCATCACAGATACGCAGTATTTT. Amino acid sequence: CASSFITDTQYF.

This chain connects TRBV14 to TRBJ1-2; D is uncertain. The CDR3 consists of 13 residues. Trimming cost V 4 bases and J 8 bases, with 14 bases left between them. Germline loops: CDR1 SGHDN, CDR2 FVKESK. CDR3 region: CASSPLINKGYTF. CDR3 DNA sequence: TGTGCCAGCAGCCCATTAATAAACAAGGGCTACACCTTC.

Concerning this clone itself: Other DNA sequences in this specimen translate into the identical CDR3. CDR3 coding DNA: TGTGCCAGCAGCTTGGGGACTAGCGGGAGCTCCTACAATGAGCAGTTCTTC. Its translation is CASSLGTSGSSYNEQFF. V is TRBV11-3 and J is TRBJ2-1; 14 positions match TRBD2. The germline gives CDR1 SGHNT, CDR2 YENEEA. J was trimmed by 0 bases and V by 3 bases; bases with no gene match: 1. The CDR3 runs 17 residues. The entire variable domain, with the rest obtained from reference TRBV11-3 and TRBJ2-1, is as follows: EAGVVQSPRYKIIEKKQPVAFWCNPISGHNTLYWYLQNLGQGPELLIRYENEEAVDDSQLPKDRFSAERLKGVDSTLKIQPAELGDSAVYLCASSLGTSGSSYNEQFFGPGTRLTVL.

The rearrangement uses TRBV9 and TRBJ1-3, with D possibly matching TRBD1 (5 bases). V was shortened by 4 bases and J by 0 bases, with 11 bases between the two germline ends. The CDR3 contains 15 residues. Looked up from germline, CDR1 is SGDLS and CDR2 is YYNGEE. The CDR3 loop reads CASSLLDSSGNTIYF. The DNA of the CDR3 is TGTGCCAGCAGCCTCCTAGACAGCTCTGGAAACACCATATATTTT. The full variable domain, with the rest looked up from reference TRBV9 and TRBJ1-3, is DSGVTQTPKHLITATGQRVTLRCSPRSGDLSVYWYQQSLDQGLQFLIQYYNGEERAKGNILERFSAQQFPDLHSELNLSSLELGDSALYFCASSLLDSSGNTIYFGEGSWLTVV.

The V gene is TRBV5-1, the J gene TRBJ2-1; 9 nucleotides line up with TRBD2. CDR1 and CDR2 (germline): SGHRS, YFSETQ. This CDR3 contains 16 residues. Losses at the gene ends were 7 bases for V and 2 bases for J; bases not matched to a gene: 10. The CDR3 DNA sequence: TGCGCCAGCTCAGGGAATGCGGGGGGGCCCTACAATGAGCAGTTCTTC. The encoded protein is CASSGNAGGPYNEQFF.

This rearrangement joins TRBV2 to TRBJ1-4, with D uncertain. Germline V gives CDR1 SNHLY, CDR2 FYNNEI. V gave up 0 bases and J gave up 0 bases, with 8 bases separating them. This CDR3 region has 16 residues. The CDR3 protein is CASSEAGAATNEKLFF. CDR3 nucleotides: TGTGCCAGCAGTGAAGCGGGCGCGGCAACTAATGAAAAACTGTTTTTT.

The chain joins TRBV2 to TRBJ1-1; D not resolved. Germline V CDR1 and CDR2: SNHLY, FYNNEI. Trimming removed 4 bases from V and 2 bases from J, with 11 bases in between. There are 14 residues in the CDR3. This CDR3 reads CASSAALSNTEAFF. CDR3 nucleotides: TGTGCCAGCAGTGCGGCTCTCTCAAACACTGAAGCTTTCTTT.

The V and J genes are TRBV7-9 and TRBJ1-6; D gene uncertain. The CDR3 contains 14 residues. Germline values: CDR1 SEHNR, CDR2 FQNEAQ (reference sequence). V lost 5 bases and J 6 bases, leaving 11 bases between the germline ends. The CDR3 here is CASSADYRNSPLHF. The CDR3 coding sequence is TGTGCCAGCAGCGCCGACTATCGTAATTCACCCCTCCACTTT.

This clone was observed once. The chain employs TRBV14 and TRBJ2-7; 9 bases match TRBD1. From germline, CDR1 is SGHDN and CDR2 FVKESK. V shed 4 bases and J 2 bases; nucleotides not matched to a gene: 3. There are 14 residues in the CDR3. This chain's CDR3 is CASSPGQGPYEQYF. CDR3 DNA: TGTGCCAGCAGCCCGGGACAGGGTCCCTACGAGCAGTACTTC.

CDR3 amino acids: CAWTGTSGGLGQYF. CDR3 sequence (DNA): TGTGCCTGGACCGGGACTAGCGGGGGGTTGGGGCAGTACTTC. The chain recombines TRBV30 with TRBJ2-7; 15 bases fit TRBD2. This CDR3 spans 14 amino acids. Trimming cost V 4 bases and J 9 bases; bases outside gene matches: 7. In germline, CDR1 is GTSNPN, CDR2 SVGIG (reference sequence). The whole variable domain, remainder taken from reference TRBV30 and TRBJ2-7, is SQTIHQWPATLVQPVGSPLSLECTVEGTSNPNLYWYRQAAGRGLQLLFYSVGIGQISSEVPQNLSASRPQDRQFILSSKKLLLSDSGFYLCAWTGTSGGLGQYFGPGTRLTVT.

The chain links TRBV10-3 to TRBJ2-2; D might be TRBD1 (5 bases). The CDR3 has 14 residues. Germline lookup yields CDR1 ENHRY and CDR2 SYGVKD. V lost 6 bases, J lost 5 bases, and 13 bases lay in between. Written as DNA, the CDR3 is TGTGCCATCAGGGGCAGGGTCGGAACCGGGGAGCTGTTTTTT. This encodes CAIRGRVGTGELFF.

This clone was picked up one time. The chain links TRBV10-3 to TRBJ2-2, with a possible D match to TRBD1 (5 bases). V gave up 5 bases and J gave up 2 bases, with 6 bases separating them. The germline V gene has CDR1 ENHRY and CDR2 SYGVKD. CDR3 size: 13 residues. CDR3 DNA sequence: TGTGCCATCAGTCAGGGCAACACCGGGGAGCTGTTTTTT. This encodes CAISQGNTGELFF.

The chain carries TRBV11-3 and TRBJ2-1; D is possibly TRBD1 or TRBD2 (6 bases each). V dropped 5 bases and J dropped 4 bases, with 15 bases sitting between them. The germline gives CDR1 SGHNT, CDR2 YENEEA. The CDR3 sequence is 15 residues long. CDR3 coding DNA: TGTGCCAGCAGCCAAGGGGGGCCCGGTTACAATGAGCAGTTCTTC. It encodes CASSQGGPGYNEQFF.

CDR3 sequence reads: CASSFGTGVREQYF. The CDR3 nucleotides read TGTGCCAGCAGCTTCGGGACAGGGGTCCGGGAGCAGTACTTC. The chain uses TRBV7-6 and TRBJ2-7; 10 bases agree with TRBD1. With 3 bases clipped from V and 7 bases from J, the junction kept 6 bases outside the gene matches. CDR1 and CDR2 from the germline V gene are SGHVS and FNYEAQ. CDR3 length equals 14 residues.

The rearrangement joins TRBV2 to TRBJ2-7; no definite D call. This CDR3 contains 16 residues. V lost 7 bases, J lost 3 bases, and 22 bases lay in between. Per germline, CDR1 SNHLY and CDR2 FYNNEI. The CDR3 DNA reads as TGTGCCAGCATGGGGTGGTCCTACCTTTTGGGCTACGAGCAGTACTTC. The encoded protein is CASMGWSYLLGYEQYF.

The rearrangement uses TRBV11-2 and TRBJ1-6; D remains ambiguous. Trimming took off 1 base at V and 7 bases at J, with 11 bases between the two ends. Germline CDR1 SGHAT, CDR2 FQNNGV. This CDR3 spans 15 amino acids. For the CDR3, the DNA is TGTGCCAGCAGCTTAGGTGTGGGCGGGAATTCACCCCTCCACTTT. This gives the protein CASSLGVGGNSPLHF.

V is TRBV11-3 and J is TRBJ2-7; no definite D call. V was trimmed by 5 bases and J by 0 bases, leaving 5 bases between them. The CDR3 contains 12 residues. Germline lookup yields CDR1 SGHNT and CDR2 YENEEA. CDR3 sequence: CASSANSYEQYF. The CDR3 nucleotides are TGTGCCAGCAGCGCCAACTCCTACGAGCAGTACTTC.

This chain uses TRBV7-3 with TRBJ2-7; D gene unclear. Germline values: CDR1 SGHTA, CDR2 FQGTGA. Trimming cost V 2 bases and J 4 bases, with 18 bases left between them. The CDR3 runs 16 residues. CDR3 sequence reads: CASSLGNLAGGYEQYF. DNA of the CDR3: TGTGCCAGCAGCTTAGGAAACCTTGCCGGCGGTTACGAGCAGTACTTC.

The CDR3: CASSKDFDRGRDTGELFF. The CDR3 nucleotides read TGTGCCAGCAGCAAAGACTTTGACAGGGGGCGCGACACCGGGGAGCTGTTTTTT. The V and J genes are TRBV21-1 and TRBJ2-2; the tabulated D call, TRBD1, remains unverified against the DNA. TRBV21-1 is labeled a pseudogene. The CDR3 is 18 amino acids.